This T cell receptor (beta chain) was observed in a study of T cell repertoires in cytomegalovirus infection. Study summary: Peptides in the study included HLA-C-restricted and HLA-B-restricted CMV epitopes. Matching HLA type and CMV infection were both indicated by public TCR beta signatures. Overall study findings and caveats: Based on cumulative public TCR beta family frequency, carriers of CMV plus the relevant HLA were identified. Dominating the ex vivo response were TCR beta clonotypes that were CMV-specific and HLA-C-restricted.

The trim removed 4 bases at V and 0 bases at J, leaving 6 bases unmatched. This CDR3 is 16 amino acids long. CDR1 is SEHNR and CDR2 is FQNEAQ in the germline V gene (reference sequence). About this clonotype itself: As yet, its antigen is unknown.

Each CDR3 protein gets one entry after TCRdb re-called the reads with MiXCR. Of hundreds of thousands of distinct CDR3 sequences in the sample, roughly a third are singletons; the top ten hold about a sixth. The rearrangement joins TRBV7-9 to TRBJ1-2; 9 bases agree with TRBD1. Sequencing was performed on cultured PBMCs, taken from culture after CMV antigen stimulation. This TCR came from a human donor in good health (CMV status not recorded). Some clones in this sample may be carry-over from other donors' samples. CDR3 residues: CASSSGQGLTNYGYTF. CDR3 bases: TGTGCCAGCAGCTCGGGACAGGGCCTTACTAACTATGGCTACACCTTC.